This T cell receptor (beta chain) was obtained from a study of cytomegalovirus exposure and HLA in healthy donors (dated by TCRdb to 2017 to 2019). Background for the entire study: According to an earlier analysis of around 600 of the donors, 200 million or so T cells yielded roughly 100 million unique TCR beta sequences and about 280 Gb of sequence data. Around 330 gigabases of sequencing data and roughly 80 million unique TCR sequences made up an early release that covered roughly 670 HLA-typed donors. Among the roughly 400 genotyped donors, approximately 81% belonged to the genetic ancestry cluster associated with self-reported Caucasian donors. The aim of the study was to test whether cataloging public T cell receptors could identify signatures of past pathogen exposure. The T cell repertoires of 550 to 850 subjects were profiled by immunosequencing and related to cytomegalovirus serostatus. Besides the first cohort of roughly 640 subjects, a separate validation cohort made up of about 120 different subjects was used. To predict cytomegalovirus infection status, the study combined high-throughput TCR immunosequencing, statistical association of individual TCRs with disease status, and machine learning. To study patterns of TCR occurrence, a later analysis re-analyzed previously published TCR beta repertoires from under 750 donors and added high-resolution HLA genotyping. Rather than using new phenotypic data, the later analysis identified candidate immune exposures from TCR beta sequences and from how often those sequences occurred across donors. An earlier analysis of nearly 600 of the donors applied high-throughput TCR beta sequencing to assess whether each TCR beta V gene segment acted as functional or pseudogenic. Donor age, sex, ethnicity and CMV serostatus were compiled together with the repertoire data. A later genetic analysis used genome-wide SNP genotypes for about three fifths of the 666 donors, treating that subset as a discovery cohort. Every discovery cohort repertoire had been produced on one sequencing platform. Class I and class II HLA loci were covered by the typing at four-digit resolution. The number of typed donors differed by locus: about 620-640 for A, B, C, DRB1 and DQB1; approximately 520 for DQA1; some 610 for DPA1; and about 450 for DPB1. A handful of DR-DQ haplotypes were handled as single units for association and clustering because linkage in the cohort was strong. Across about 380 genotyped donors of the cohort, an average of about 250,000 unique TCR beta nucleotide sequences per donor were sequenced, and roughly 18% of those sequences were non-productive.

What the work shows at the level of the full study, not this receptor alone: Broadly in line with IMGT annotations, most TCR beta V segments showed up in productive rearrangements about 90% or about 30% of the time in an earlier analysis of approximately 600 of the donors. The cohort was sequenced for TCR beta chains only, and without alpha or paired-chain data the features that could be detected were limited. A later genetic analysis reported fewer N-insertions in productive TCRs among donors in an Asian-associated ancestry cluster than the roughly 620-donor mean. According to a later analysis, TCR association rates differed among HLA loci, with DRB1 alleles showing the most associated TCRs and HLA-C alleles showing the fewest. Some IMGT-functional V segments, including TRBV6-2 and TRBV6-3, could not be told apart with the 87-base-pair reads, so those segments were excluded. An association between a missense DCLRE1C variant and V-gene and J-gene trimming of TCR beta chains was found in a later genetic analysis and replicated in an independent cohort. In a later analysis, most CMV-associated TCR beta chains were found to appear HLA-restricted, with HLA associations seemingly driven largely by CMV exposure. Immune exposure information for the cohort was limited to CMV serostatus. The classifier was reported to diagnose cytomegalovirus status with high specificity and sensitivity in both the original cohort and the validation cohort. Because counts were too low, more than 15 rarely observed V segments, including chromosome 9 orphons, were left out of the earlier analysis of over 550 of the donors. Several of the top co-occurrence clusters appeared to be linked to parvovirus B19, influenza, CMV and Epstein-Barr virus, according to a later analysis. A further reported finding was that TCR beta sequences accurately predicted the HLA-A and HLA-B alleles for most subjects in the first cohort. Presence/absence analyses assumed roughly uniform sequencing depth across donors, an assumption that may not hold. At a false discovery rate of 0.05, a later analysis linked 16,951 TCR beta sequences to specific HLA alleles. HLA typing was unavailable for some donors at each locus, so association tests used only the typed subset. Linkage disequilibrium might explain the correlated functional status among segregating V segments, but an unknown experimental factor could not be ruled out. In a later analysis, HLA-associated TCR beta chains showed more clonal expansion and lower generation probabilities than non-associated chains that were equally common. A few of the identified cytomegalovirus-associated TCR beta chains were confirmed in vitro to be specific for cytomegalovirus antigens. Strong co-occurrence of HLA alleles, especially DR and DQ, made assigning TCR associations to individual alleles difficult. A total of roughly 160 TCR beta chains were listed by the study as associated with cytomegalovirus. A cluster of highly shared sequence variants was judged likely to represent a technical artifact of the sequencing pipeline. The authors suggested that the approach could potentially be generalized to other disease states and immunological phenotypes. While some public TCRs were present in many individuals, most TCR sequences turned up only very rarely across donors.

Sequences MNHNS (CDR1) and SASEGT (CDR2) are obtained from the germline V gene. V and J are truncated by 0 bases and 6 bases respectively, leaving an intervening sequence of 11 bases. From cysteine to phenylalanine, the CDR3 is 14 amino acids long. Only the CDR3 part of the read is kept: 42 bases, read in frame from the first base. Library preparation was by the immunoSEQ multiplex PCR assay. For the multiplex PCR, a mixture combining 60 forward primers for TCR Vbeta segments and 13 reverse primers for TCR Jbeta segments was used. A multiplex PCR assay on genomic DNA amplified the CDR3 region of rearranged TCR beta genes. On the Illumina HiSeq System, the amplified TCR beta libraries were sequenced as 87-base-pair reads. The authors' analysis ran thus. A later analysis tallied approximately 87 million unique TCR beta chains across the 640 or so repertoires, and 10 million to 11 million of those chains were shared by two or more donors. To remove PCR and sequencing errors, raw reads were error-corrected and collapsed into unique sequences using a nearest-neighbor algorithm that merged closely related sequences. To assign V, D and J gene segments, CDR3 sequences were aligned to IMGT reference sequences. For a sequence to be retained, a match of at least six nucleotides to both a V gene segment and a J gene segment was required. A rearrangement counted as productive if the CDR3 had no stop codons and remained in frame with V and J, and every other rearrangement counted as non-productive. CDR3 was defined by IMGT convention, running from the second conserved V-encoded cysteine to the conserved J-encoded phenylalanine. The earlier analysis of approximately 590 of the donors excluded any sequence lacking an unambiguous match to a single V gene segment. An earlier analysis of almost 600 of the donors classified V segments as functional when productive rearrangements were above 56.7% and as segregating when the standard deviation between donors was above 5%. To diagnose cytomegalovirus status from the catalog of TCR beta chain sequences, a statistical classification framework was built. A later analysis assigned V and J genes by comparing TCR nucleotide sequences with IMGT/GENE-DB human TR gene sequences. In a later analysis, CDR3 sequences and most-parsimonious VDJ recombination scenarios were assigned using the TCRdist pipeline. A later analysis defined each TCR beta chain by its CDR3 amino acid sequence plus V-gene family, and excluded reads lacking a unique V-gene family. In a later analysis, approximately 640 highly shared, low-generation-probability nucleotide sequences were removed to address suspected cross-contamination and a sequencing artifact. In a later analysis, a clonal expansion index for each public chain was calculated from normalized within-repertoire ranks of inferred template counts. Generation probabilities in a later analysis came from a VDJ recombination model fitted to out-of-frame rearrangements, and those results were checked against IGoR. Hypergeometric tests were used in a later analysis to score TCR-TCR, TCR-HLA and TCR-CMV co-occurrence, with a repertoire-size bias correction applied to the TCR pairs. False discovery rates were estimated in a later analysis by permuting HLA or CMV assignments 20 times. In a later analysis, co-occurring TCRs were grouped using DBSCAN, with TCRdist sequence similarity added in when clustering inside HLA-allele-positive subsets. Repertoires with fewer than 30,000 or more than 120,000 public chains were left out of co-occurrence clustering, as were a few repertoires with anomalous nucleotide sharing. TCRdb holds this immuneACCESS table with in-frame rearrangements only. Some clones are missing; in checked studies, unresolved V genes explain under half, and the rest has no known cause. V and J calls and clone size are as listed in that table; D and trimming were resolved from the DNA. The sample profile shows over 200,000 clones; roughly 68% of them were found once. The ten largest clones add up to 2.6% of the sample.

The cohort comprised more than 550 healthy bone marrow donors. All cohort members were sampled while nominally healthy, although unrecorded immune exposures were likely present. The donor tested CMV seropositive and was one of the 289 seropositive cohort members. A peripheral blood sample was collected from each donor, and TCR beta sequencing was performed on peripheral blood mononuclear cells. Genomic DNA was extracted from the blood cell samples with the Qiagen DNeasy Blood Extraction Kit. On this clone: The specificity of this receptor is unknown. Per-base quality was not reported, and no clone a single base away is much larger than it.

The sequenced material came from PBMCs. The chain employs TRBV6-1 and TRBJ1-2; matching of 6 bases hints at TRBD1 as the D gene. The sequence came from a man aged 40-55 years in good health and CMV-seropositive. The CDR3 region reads CASSEARPGDGYTF. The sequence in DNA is TGTGCCAGCAGTGAAGCTCGGCCAGGGGATGGCTACACCTTC.